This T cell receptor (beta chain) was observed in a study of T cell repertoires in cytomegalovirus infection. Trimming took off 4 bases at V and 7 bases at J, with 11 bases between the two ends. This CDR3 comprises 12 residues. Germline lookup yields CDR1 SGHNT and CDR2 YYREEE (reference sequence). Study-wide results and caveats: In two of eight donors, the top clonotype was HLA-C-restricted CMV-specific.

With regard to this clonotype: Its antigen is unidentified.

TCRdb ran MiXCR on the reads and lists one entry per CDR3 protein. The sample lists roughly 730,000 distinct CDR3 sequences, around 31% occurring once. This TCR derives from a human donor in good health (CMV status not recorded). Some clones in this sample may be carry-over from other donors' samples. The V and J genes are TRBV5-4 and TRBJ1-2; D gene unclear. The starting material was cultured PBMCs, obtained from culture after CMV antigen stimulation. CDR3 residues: CASSRANGGYTF. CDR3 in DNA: TGTGCCAGCAGCCGGGCGAATGGTGGCTACACCTTC.